The clone carrying this TCR beta chain was detected only a few times. Its antigen is undetermined. V dropped 0 bases and J dropped 4 bases, with 7 bases sitting between them. The CDR3 runs to 13 residues. The germline gives CDR1 SGHRS, CDR2 YFSETQ. Every isolated RNA sample was fully reverse transcribed, so sequencing captured expressed TCRB transcripts. Here immunoSEQ multiplex PCR was the method, and the copy in TCRdb shows in-frame clones only, minus some. This table has tens of thousands of clones, under 45% appearing once. These data originate in a study of beta chain features in type 1 diabetes. About the research overall: The study found patients and healthy donors alike in age, gender and cell yields.

Study-wide results and caveats: Significant though moderate, a shortening of TCRB CDR3s appeared in all four CD4+ subsets of Type 1 diabetes patients.

What was sequenced was Tregs from blood. This rearrangement joins TRBV5-1 to TRBJ1-2; D is ambiguous. This TCR derives from a man under 40 with type 1 diabetes. Written as DNA, the CDR3 is TGCGCCAGCAGCTTGGTGGGGAGCTATGGCTACACCTTC. Translating it yields CASSLVGSYGYTF.